This T cell receptor beta chain stems from a study of cytomegalovirus exposure and HLA in healthy donors. Primers for the PCR totalled 60 Vbeta and 13 Jbeta. Profiled with immunoSEQ multiplex PCR; TCRdb holds only in-frame clones, not every one. The sample comprises 120,000 or so clones, roughly 83% of which are singletons, and approximately 2% rests with the top ten. The CDR3 loop spans 17 amino acids. Germline loops: CDR1 SEHNR, CDR2 FQNEAQ (reference sequence). Trimming removed 5 bases from V and 4 bases from J; junction bases left unmatched: 9. The sample comprised PBMCs. V usage is TRBV7-9 and J usage is TRBJ2-5, with TRBD2 matching 14 bases. This TCR was sampled from a man younger than 35 in good health and CMV-seronegative. The CDR3 loop is CASSPRTSGRSGETQYF. CDR3 coding DNA: TGTGCCAGCAGCCCTAGGACTAGCGGGAGGTCAGGAGAGACCCAGTACTTC. Full variable domain (remainder filled in from reference TRBV7-9 and TRBJ2-5): DTGVSQNPRHKITKRGQNVTFRCDPISEHNRLYWYRQTLGQGPEFLTYFQNEAQLEKSRLLSDRFSAERPKGSFSTLEIQRTEQGDSAMYLCASSPRTSGRSGETQYFGPGTRLLVL.